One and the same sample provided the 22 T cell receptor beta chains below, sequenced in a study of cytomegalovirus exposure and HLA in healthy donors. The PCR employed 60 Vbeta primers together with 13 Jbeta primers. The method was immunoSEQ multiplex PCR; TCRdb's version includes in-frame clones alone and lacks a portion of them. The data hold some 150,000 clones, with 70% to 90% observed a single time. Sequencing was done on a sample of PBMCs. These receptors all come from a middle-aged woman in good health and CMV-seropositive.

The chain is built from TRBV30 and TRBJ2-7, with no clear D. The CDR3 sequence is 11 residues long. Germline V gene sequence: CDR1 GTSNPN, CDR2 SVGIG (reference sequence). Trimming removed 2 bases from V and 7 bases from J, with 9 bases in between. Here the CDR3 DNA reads TGTGCCTGGAGTAAAGCTTGGGAGCAGTACTTC. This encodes CAWSKAWEQYF. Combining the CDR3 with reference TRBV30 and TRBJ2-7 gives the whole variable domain SQTIHQWPATLVQPVGSPLSLECTVEGTSNPNLYWYRQAAGRGLQLLFYSVGIGQISSEVPQNLSASRPQDRQFILSSKKLLLSDSGFYLCAWSKAWEQYFGPGTRLTVT.

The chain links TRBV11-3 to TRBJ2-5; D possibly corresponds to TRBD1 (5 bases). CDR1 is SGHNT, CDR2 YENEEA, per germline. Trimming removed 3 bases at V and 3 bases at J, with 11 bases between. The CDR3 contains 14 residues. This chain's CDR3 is CASSLGQAEETQYF. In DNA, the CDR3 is TGTGCCAGCAGCTTGGGGCAGGCCGAAGAGACCCAGTACTTC.

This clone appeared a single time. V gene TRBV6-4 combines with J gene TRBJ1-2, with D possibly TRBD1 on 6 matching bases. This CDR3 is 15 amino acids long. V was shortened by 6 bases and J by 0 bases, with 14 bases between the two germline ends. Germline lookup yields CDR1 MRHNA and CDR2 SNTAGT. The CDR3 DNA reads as TGTGCCAGCAGACCACAGGGATTAGCTAACTATGGCTACACCTTC. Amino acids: CASRPQGLANYGYTF.

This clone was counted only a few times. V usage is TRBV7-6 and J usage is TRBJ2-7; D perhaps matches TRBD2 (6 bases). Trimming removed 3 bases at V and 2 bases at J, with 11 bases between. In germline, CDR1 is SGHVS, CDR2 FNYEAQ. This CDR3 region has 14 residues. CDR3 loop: CASSLGGIPYEQYF. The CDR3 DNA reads TGTGCCAGCAGCTTGGGCGGGATCCCCTACGAGCAGTACTTC.

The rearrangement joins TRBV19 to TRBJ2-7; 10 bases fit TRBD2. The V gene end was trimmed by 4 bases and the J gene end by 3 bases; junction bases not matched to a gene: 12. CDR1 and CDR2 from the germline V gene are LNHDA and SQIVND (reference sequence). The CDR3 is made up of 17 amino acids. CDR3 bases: TGTGCCAGTAGTAAGGCTAGCGGGAGAGATATTCTCTACGAGCAGTACTTC. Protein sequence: CASSKASGRDILYEQYF.

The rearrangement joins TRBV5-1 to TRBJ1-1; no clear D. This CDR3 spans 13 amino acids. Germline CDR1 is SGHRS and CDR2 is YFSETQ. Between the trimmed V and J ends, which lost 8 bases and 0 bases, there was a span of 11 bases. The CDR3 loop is CASFSTLNTEAFF. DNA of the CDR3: TGCGCCAGTTTTTCAACACTGAACACTGAAGCTTTCTTT.

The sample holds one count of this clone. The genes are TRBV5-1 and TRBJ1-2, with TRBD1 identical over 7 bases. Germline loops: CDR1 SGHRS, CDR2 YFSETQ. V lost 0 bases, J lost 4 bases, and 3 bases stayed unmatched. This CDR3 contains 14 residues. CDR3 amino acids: CASSLVGQLYGYTF. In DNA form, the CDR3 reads TGCGCCAGCAGCTTGGTGGGACAGCTCTATGGCTACACCTTC.

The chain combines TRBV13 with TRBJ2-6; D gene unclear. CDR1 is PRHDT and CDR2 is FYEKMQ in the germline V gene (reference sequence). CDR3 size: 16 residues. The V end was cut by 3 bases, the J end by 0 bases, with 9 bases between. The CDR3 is CASSFLRSSGANVLTF. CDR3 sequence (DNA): TGTGCCAGCAGCTTCCTTCGTAGCTCTGGGGCCAACGTCCTGACTTTC.

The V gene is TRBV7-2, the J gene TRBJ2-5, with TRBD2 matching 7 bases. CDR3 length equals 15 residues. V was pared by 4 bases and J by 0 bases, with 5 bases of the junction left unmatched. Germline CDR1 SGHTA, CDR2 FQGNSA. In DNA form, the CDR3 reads TGTGCCAGCAGCTCCGGGACTACCAACCAAGAGACCCAGTACTTC. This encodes CASSSGTTNQETQYF.

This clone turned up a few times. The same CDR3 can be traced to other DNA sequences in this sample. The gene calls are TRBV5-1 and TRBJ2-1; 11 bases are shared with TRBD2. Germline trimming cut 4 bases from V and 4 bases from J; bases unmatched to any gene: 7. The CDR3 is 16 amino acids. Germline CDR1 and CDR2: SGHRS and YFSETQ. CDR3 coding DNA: TGCGCCAGCAGCAAACTAGCGGGAGTAGTTTACAATGAGCAGTTCTTC. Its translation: CASSKLAGVVYNEQFF.

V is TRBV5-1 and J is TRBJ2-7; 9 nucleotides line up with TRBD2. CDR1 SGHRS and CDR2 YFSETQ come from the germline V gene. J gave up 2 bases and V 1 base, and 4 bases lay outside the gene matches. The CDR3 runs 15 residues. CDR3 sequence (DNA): TGCGCCAGCAGCTTGCTTAGCGGGAGAACCTACGAGCAGTACTTC. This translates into CASSLLSGRTYEQYF.

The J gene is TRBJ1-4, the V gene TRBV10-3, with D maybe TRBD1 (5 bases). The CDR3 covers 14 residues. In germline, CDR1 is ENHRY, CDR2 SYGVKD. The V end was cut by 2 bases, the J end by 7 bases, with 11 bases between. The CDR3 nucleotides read TGTGCCATCAGTGAGCCGGGGGGAAGTGAAAAACTGTTTTTT. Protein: CAISEPGGSEKLFF.

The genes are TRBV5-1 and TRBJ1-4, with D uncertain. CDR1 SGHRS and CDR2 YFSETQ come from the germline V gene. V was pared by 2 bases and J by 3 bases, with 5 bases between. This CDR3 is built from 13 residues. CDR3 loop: CASSFGANEKLFF. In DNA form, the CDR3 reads TGCGCCAGCAGCTTCGGGGCTAATGAAAAACTGTTTTTT.

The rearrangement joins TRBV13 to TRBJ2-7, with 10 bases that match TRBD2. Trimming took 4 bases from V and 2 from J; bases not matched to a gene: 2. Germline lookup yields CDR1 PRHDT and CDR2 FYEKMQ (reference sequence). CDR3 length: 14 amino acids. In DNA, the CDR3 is TGTGCCAGCAGCTCTACTAGCGGGACCTACGAGCAGTACTTC. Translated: CASSSTSGTYEQYF.

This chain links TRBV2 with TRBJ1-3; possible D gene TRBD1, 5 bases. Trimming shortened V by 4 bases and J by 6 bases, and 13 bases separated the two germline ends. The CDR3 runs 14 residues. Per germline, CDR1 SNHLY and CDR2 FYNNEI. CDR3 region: CASSVRGRENTIYF. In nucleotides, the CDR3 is TGTGCCAGCAGTGTAAGGGGCAGGGAAAACACCATATATTTT.

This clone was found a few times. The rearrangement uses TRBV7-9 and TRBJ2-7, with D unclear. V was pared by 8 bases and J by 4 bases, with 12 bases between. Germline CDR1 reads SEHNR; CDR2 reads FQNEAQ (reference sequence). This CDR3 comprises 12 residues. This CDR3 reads CASGAETYEQYF. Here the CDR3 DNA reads TGTGCCAGCGGAGCCGAGACTTACGAGCAGTACTTC.

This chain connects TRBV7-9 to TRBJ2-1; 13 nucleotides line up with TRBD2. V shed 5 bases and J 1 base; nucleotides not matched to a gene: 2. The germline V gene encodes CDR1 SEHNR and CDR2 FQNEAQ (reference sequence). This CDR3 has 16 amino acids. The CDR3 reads CASSAGLAGSYNEQFF. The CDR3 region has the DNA TGTGCCAGCAGCGCGGGACTAGCGGGATCCTACAATGAGCAGTTCTTC. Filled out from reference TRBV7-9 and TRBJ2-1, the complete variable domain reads DTGVSQNPRHKITKRGQNVTFRCDPISEHNRLYWYRQTLGQGPEFLTYFQNEAQLEKSRLLSDRFSAERPKGSFSTLEIQRTEQGDSAMYLCASSAGLAGSYNEQFFGPGTRLTVL.

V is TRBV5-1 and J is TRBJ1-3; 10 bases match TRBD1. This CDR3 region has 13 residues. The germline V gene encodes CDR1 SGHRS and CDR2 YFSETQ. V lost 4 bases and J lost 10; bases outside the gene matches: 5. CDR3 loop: CASSQTGGSTIYF. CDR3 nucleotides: TGCGCCAGCAGCCAGACAGGGGGCTCGACCATATATTTT. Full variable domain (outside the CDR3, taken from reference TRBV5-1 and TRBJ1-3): KAGVTQTPRYLIKTRGQQVTLSCSPISGHRSVSWYQQTPGQGLQFLFEYFSETQRNKGNFPGRFSGRQFSNSRSEMNVSTLELGDSALYLCASSQTGGSTIYFGEGSWLTVV.

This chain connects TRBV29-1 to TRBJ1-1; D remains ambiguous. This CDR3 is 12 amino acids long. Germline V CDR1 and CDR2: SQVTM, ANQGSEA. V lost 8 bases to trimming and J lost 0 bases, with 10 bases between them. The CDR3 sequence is CSIGKMNTEAFF. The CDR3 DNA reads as TGCAGCATCGGGAAAATGAACACTGAAGCTTTCTTT.

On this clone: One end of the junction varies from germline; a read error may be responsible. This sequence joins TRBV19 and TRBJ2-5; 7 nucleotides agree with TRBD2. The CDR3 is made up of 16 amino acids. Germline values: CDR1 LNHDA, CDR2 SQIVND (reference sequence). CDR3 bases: TGTGCCAGTAGTTTAATCACAGGACTAGGGCAAGAGACCCAATACTTC. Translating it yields CASSLITGLGQETQYF.

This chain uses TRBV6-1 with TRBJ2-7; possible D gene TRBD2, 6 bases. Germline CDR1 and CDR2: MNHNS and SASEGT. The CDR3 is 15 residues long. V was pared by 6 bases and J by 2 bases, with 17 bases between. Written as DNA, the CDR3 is TGTGCCAGCAGAGCCAGGGTCCCTAGCGCCTACGAGCAGTACTTC. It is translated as CASRARVPSAYEQYF.

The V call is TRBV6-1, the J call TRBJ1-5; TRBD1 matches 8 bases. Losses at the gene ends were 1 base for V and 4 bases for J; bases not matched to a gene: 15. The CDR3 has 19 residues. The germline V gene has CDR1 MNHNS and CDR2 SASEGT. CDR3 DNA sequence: TGTGCCAGCAGTGAAGTGTCGCCAGGGGGCTGGGGTGGGAATCAGCCCCAGCATTTT. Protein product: CASSEVSPGGWGGNQPQHF.